The sequence of this T cell receptor beta chain was determined in a study of chemoradiotherapy in HPV16-positive cancers. Study background: Candidate HPV-specific clones and shared TCR motifs came from two HPV16-positive patients.

Study outcomes and limitations: In HPV16-positive patients, HPV-responsive T-cell expansion tracked better recurrence-free survival. Non-HPV-specific T cells did not expand in tumors during treatment, whereas candidate HPV-specific clones and E7-related motifs did.

Some clones are missing from TCRdb's copy, which holds only in-frame ones; the method was immunoSEQ multiplex PCR. The table has 30,000 to 35,000 clones, around 87% seen once. Remarks on this clone: Its antigen is currently unknown.

The origin of this receptor is a human donor with HPV-associated anogenital cancer. Material: blood, obtained from a patient who underwent chemoradiotherapy.

The CDR3 spells CASSYSDRRQETQYF. CDR3 sequence (DNA): TGTGCCAGCAGTTACTCAGACAGAAGACAAGAGACCCAGTACTTC. The chain uses TRBV6-5 and TRBJ2-5, with TRBD1 as a possible D gene (5 bases). This CDR3 contains 15 residues. V gave up 0 bases and J gave up 2 bases, with 10 bases separating them. Germline V gene lookup returns CDR1 MNHEY and CDR2 SVGAGI.